This TCR beta chain was sequenced in a study of radiotherapy plus CTLA-4 blockade in lung cancer (dated by TCRdb to 2017 to 2018). Study-wide context: Objective responses were observed in 18% of enrolled patients, and disease control was achieved in approximately 30%. On the study overall, not on this receptor specifically: After treatment with radiotherapy and ipilimumab, TCR clones that originated in tumors expanded in peripheral blood. Increased serum interferon-beta after radiation, together with early dynamic changes in blood T cell clones, were reported to be the strongest predictors of response.

Libraries came from the immunoSEQ multiplex PCR assay. The table was pulled from immuneACCESS by TCRdb, which kept in-frame rearrangements only. Such tables lose some clones; where checked, under half of the loss comes from unresolved V genes, and the rest has no known cause. The sample has around 44,000 clones on record, 65% to 90% of them singletons. Of the sample, less than 20% is held by the ten largest clones. V and J are trimmed by 6 bases and 2 bases, and the gene matches miss 8 bases of the junction. The CDR3 sequence holds 17 residues, the cysteine and phenylalanine included. Kept here is only the CDR3 DNA, which spans 51 bases and is read in frame from base 1. Sequences SGHAT (CDR1) and FQNNGV (CDR2) are obtained from the germline V gene. As regards this clone: This clone's antigen is unknown. No per-base quality is available; no much larger clone lies one base away.

In this study, focal radiation therapy paired with CTLA-4 blockade (ipilimumab) was tested in patients who had chemo-refractory metastatic non-small-cell lung cancer. Material: peripheral blood, obtained from a patient treated with radiotherapy plus ipilimumab. The rearranged segments are TRBV11-2 and TRBJ1-3; 12 central nucleotides agree with TRBD1. The receptor was isolated from a human donor with non-small cell lung cancer that progressed on radiotherapy plus ipilimumab. Some clones in this sample may be carry-over from other donors' samples. CDR3 region: CASRTFRDRGPGNTIYF. In nucleotide form, the sequence is TGTGCCAGCAGAACTTTCCGGGACAGGGGGCCTGGAAACACCATATATTTT.